This entry describes one T cell receptor (beta chain). With 4 bases removed from V and 6 bases from J, the gap between germline ends came to 17 bases. CDR1 and CDR2 (germline): SGHRS, YFSETQ. CDR3 length: 14 residues. Using immunoSEQ multiplex PCR, the repertoire was profiled, and TCRdb retains in-frame clones only, with some absent. The sample yields 150,000 to 250,000 clones, approximately 84% seen once. The sample belongs to a study of blood T cell repertoires in COVID-19. In the study overall: Sites in the United States, Italy and Spain provided acute and convalescent COVID-19 samples.

In terms of age and location, participants ranged from roughly 18 to 95 years and lived in about 25 US areas. Participant-reported clinical history was the basis for cohort assignment. The source of this sequence is a man aged 35 to 55 who had recovered from COVID-19. Material: PBMCs or T cells enriched from blood (not recorded which). The chain recombines TRBV5-1 with TRBJ2-7, with a possible D match to TRBD2 (5 bases). CDR3 sequence: CASSTGSFVGEQYF. CDR3 sequence (DNA): TGCGCCAGCAGCACGGGGAGTTTCGTAGGCGAGCAGTACTTC.